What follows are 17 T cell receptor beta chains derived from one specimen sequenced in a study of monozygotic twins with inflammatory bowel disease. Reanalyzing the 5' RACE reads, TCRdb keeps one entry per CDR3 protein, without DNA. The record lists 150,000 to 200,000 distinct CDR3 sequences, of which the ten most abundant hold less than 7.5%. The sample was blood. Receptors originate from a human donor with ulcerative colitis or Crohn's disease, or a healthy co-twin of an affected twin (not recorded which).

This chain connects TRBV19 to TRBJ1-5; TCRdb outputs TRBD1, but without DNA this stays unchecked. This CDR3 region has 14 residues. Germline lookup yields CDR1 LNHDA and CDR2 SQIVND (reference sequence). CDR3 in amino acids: CASGAGGLNQPQHF.

CDR3 region: CASSPVAGGVPSAHSPLHF. The chain combines TRBV18 with TRBJ1-6; absent DNA, TCRdb's TRBD1 call cannot be checked. Germline assignment: CDR1 KGHSH and CDR2 LQKENI. The CDR3 contains 19 residues. Combining the CDR3 with reference TRBV18 and TRBJ1-6 gives the whole variable domain NAGVMQNPRHLVRRRGQEARLRCSPMKGHSHVYWYRQLPEEGLKFMVYLQKENIIDESGMPKERFSAEFPKEGPSILRIQQVVRGDSAAYFCASSPVAGGVPSAHSPLHFGNGTRLTVT.

CDR3 residues: CASSLHDSGPLEKLFF. The chain has TRBV5-5 and TRBJ1-4; without DNA, the TCRdb call of TRBD1 cannot be checked. Per germline, CDR1 SGHKS and CDR2 YYEKEE (reference sequence). The CDR3 has 16 amino acids.

CDR3 region: CSATLSWDEQYF. The rearrangement links TRBV20-1 to TRBJ2-7. This CDR3 contains 12 residues. Per germline, CDR1 DFQATT and CDR2 SNEGSKA (reference sequence).

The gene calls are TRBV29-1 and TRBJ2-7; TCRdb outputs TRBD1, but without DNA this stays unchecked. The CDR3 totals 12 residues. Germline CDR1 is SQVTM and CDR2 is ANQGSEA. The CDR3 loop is CSVAPGAYEQYF.

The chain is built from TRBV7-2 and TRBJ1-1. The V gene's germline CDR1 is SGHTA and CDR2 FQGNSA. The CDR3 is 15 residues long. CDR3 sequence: CASSLASADTSGAFF.

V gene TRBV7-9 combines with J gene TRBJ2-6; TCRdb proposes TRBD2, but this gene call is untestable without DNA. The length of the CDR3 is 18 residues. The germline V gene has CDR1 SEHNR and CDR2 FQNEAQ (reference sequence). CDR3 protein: CASTPSTRLRSGANVLTF.

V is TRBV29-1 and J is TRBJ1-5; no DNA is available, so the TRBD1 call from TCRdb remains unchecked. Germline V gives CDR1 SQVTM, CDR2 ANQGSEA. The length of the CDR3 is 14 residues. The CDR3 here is CSVAPTGVGQPQHF. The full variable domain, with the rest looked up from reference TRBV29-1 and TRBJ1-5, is SAVISQKPSRDICQRGTSLTIQCQVDSQVTMMFWYRQQPGQSLTLIATANQGSEATYESGFVIDKFPISRPNLTFSTLTVSNMSPEDSSIYLCSVAPTGVGQPQHFGDGTRLSIL.

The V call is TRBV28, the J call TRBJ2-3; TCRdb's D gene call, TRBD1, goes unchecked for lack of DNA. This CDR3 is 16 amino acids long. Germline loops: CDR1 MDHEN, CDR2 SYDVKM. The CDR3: CASSLRDRDSTDTQYF.

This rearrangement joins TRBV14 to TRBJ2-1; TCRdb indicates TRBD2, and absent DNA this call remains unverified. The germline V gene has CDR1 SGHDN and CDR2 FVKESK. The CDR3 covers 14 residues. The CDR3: CASSQDWRTGKQFF. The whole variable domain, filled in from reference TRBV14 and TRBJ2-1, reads EAGVTQFPSHSVIEKGQTVTLRCDPISGHDNLYWYRRVMGKEIKFLLHFVKESKQDESGMPNNRFLAERTGGTYSTLKVQPAELEDSGVYFCASSQDWRTGKQFFGPGTRLTVL.

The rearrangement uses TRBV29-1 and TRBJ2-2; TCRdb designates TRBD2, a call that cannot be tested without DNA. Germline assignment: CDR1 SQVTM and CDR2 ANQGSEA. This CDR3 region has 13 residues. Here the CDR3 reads CSVRLAGTGELFF.

The CDR3 here is CASSDSKQGAGAFF. The V gene is TRBV3-1, the J gene TRBJ1-1; TCRdb calls TRBD1, which cannot be checked without DNA. The germline CDR1 and CDR2 sequences are LGHDT and YNNKEL (reference sequence). This CDR3 contains 14 residues.

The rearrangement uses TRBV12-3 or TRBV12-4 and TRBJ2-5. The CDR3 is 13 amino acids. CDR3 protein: CASSRDLAETQYF.

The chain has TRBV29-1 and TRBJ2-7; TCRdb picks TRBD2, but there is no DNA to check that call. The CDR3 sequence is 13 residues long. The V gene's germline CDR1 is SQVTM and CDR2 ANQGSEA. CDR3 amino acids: CSVALLRRGEQYF.

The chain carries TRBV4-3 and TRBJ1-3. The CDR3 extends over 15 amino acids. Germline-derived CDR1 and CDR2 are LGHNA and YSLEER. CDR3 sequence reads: CASSQDNGAGNTIYF.

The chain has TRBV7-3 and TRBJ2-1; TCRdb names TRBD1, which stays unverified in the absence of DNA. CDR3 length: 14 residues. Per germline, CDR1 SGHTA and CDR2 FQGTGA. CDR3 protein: CASSLYRGHNEQFF.

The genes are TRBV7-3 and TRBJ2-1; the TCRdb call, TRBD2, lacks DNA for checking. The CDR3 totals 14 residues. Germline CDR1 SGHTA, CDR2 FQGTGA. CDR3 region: CASSSGLANNEQFF.